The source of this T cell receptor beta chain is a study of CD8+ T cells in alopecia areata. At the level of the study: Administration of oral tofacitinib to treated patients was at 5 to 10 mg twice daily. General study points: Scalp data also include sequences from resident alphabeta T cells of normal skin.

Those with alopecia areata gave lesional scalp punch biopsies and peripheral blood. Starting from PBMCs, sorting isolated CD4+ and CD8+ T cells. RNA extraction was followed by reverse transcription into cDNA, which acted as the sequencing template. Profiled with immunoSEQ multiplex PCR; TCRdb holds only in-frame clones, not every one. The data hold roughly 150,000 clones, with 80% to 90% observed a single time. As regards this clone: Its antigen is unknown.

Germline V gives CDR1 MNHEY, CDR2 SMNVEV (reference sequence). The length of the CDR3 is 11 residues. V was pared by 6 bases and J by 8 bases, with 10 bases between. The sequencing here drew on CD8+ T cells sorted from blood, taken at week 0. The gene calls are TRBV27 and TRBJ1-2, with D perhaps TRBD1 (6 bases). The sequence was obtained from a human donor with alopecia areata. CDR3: CASRQGTGYTF. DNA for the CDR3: TGTGCCAGCAGGCAGGGGACCGGCTACACCTTC.